This T cell receptor (beta chain) came from a study of T cells after yellow fever vaccination (dated by TCRdb to between 2019 and 2020). A note on the overall study: The SMART-Seq v4 Ultra Low Input RNA kit was used to prepare libraries from fractions with low cell numbers. Blood was drawn at multiple timepoints before and after primary and secondary immunization, with bulk PBMC replicates and cell subsets isolated. Two healthy male donors made up the cohort, one aged 18 to 30 years and the other aged 30 to 40 years. To follow T-cell clones before and after both primary and booster YFV17D yellow fever vaccination, bulk TCR alpha and beta repertoires underwent longitudinal sequencing. Points the paper makes about the study in general: A small fraction of clonotypes appeared in both the CD4 and CD8 compartments, likely as a result of convergent recombination. The study included only two donors, which limits how far the findings can be generalized. After the booster, most of the clones that had expanded following primary vaccination were detected again (96% of CD4 and 88% of CD8), which suggests that memory was broadly maintained. Compared with the primary T-cell response, the secondary T-cell response was weaker but faster, peaking on day 5 rather than day 15. Because abundant contaminating clonotypes from the bulk population could be contained in FACS-sorted repertoires, computational filtering was required.

The treatment or condition label on this specimen signifies: live attenuated yellow fever vaccine strain. PBMCs were isolated from peripheral blood using a standard Ficoll-Paque protocol. Dynabeads CD4 and CD8 positive selection kits were used to isolate the CD4 and CD8 T-cell fractions. TriZol was used to extract RNA from bulk PBMCs, from CD4 and CD8 fractions, and from dextramer-positive and dextramer-negative fractions. TCR cDNA was synthesized by 5'RACE template switching, through which a universal primer site and unique molecular identifiers were introduced. Priming for cDNA synthesis came from both the TCR alpha and TCR beta constant segments. Library amplification used two PCR steps, and the second PCR step added sample barcodes and sequencing adapters. Libraries were sequenced on Illumina HiSeq 2500 (2x100 bp) or NovaSeq (2x150 bp). The authors' analysis ran thus. Reads were demultiplexed and collapsed into UMI consensus sequences with MIGEC, and V(D)J alignment was performed with MiXCR. Clonotypes responding to the vaccine were identified with edgeR on replicate PBMC samples, with the criteria of FDR below 0.01 and a log2 fold change above 5 up to day 15. Each bulk clonotype was labeled CD4 or CD8 based on which sequenced repertoire, CD4 or CD8, contained the clonotype at higher abundance. TCRdb reprocessing: public reads trimmed at Q25 with fastp, clones called with MiXCR, in-frame beta chains kept. Merged by CDR3 protein, the rows form single entries marked with the most common genes and DNA. The V and J calls here are based on TCRdb, not the publication. The table for this sample lists approximately 250,000 distinct CDR3 sequences; roughly 6.8% of them were counted only once. The ten largest make up roughly 1% of the sample.

The CDR3 has 14 amino acids, counting the end cysteine and phenylalanine. The retained sequence is limited to the CDR3, 42 bases, with the frame set at the first base. Between the V and J ends, shortened by 8 bases and 4 bases respectively, the junction contains 14 bases. From a lookup of the germline V gene, CDR1 and CDR2 are MNHNS and SASEGT. On this clonotype itself: Its antigen specificity is not known. No much larger clone exists at a distance of one base, and base qualities are not known.

The source was CD4+ T cells sorted from PBMCs, collected on the day of the yellow fever booster vaccination. The rearranged segments are TRBV6-1 and TRBJ2-2; the D match is possibly TRBD1 or TRBD2, with 5 bases aligned in each. The TCR originated in a man under 40 who received the YFV17D yellow fever vaccine. The CDR3 protein: CASGADIRTGELFF. The bases are TGTGCCAGCGGAGCGGACATCCGCACCGGGGAGCTGTTTTTT.